The present entry profiles one TCR beta chain with its context. Authors' data handling: From reference gene primer amplification, estimates of nucleated cell counts were derived. Measured with immunoSEQ multiplex PCR; TCRdb has only the in-frame clones, and not every one. V, J and clone size are those of that table, while D and trimming were read from the DNA. The table includes 120,000 or so clones, roughly 90% detected once. The record originates from a study of blood T cell repertoires in COVID-19. Study overall: Donors in the United States, Italy and Spain gave samples during acute or convalescent COVID-19. T cells, B-cell-depleted T cells, or PBMCs supplied cDNA or gDNA.

The sample consisted of peripheral blood. This TCR was sampled from a man aged 50-59 years with acute or convalescent COVID-19.

The CDR3 region is CASSPQGGSSQPQHF. The CDR3 DNA reads as TGTGCCAGCTCACCCCAGGGGGGTTCTTCTCAGCCCCAGCATTTT. V is TRBV18 and J is TRBJ1-5; TRBD1 matches 7 bases. The length of the CDR3 is 15 residues. Per the germline V gene, CDR1 is KGHSH and CDR2 is LQKENI. Germline trimming cut 3 bases from V and 6 bases from J; bases unmatched to any gene: 8.